Presented here are 6 T cell receptor beta chains from one specimen sequenced in a study of blood T cell repertoires in COVID-19. Sequencing used immunoSEQ multiplex PCR; TCRdb keeps in-frame clones, though not all of them. The table includes 40,000 to 55,000 clones, roughly 90% detected once. Sequencing was performed on peripheral blood. The receptor source for this set is a man in his fifties with active COVID-19.

This clone was detected a few times. The chain combines TRBV2 with TRBJ1-4; 7 bases fit TRBD1. CDR1 is SNHLY, CDR2 FYNNEI, per germline. After removal of 5 bases from V and 4 bases from J, the junction contained 10 bases not matched to a gene. The CDR3 is 16 residues long. CDR3 amino acids: CASSRDMTGSNEKLFF. The DNA of the CDR3 is TGTGCCAGCAGTCGCGATATGACAGGGAGTAATGAAAAACTGTTTTTT. Filled out from reference TRBV2 and TRBJ1-4, the complete variable domain reads EPEVTQTPSHQVTQMGQEVILRCVPISNHLYFYWYRQILGQKVEFLVSFYNNEISEKSEIFDDQFSVERPDGSNFTLKIRSTKLEDSAMYFCASSRDMTGSNEKLFFGSGTQLSVL.

The chain joins TRBV5-1 to TRBJ1-1, with D perhaps matching TRBD1 (5 bases). Germline loops: CDR1 SGHRS, CDR2 YFSETQ. With 0 bases removed from V and 0 bases from J, the gap between germline ends came to 12 bases. This CDR3 region has 16 residues. CDR3 sequence: CASSLGQGAMNTEAFF. The CDR3 DNA reads as TGCGCCAGCAGCTTGGGTCAGGGCGCCATGAACACTGAAGCTTTCTTT.

The chain carries TRBV7-8 and TRBJ1-1; unclear D gene. Germline values: CDR1 SGHVS, CDR2 FQNEAQ. Trimming shortened V by 4 bases and J by 1 base, and 7 bases separated the two germline ends. There are 13 residues in the CDR3. The CDR3 DNA sequence: TGTGCCAGCAGCTCTCTTCGGAACACTGAAGCTTTCTTT. Translating it yields CASSSLRNTEAFF.

The chain carries TRBV27 and TRBJ2-2; 7 bases align to TRBD1. The junction had 7 bases not matched to a gene; V was cut back by 7 bases and J by 5 bases. CDR3 size: 14 residues. Germline CDR1 and CDR2: MNHEY and SMNVEV (reference sequence). This chain's CDR3 is CASMVTGWTGELFF. Here the CDR3 DNA reads TGTGCCAGCATGGTGACAGGGTGGACCGGGGAGCTGTTTTTT.

The gene calls are TRBV6-2 or TRBV6-3 and TRBJ1-3; tentative D call: TRBD1 (5 bases). V dropped 6 bases and J dropped 4 bases, with 16 bases sitting between them. Per germline, CDR1 MNHEY and CDR2 SVGEGT. The CDR3 is 15 residues long. The CDR3 protein is CASSPGPGRGNTIYF. Here the CDR3 DNA reads TGTGCCAGCAGCCCGGGGCCAGGGCGAGGAAACACCATATATTTT.

The chain links TRBV28 to TRBJ2-3; 7 nucleotides agree with TRBD2. V trimming: 4 bases; J trimming: 4 bases; junction bases outside the gene matches: 8. Germline lookup yields CDR1 MDHEN and CDR2 SYDVKM. There are 15 residues in the CDR3. The DNA of the CDR3 is TGTGCCAGCAGTTCCCCTTCTAGCGGATCAGATACGCAGTATTTT. Amino acids: CASSSPSSGSDTQYF.